In this sample, the clone carrying this T cell receptor beta chain turned up a few times. Antigen: not known. The treatment was: approximately nine-day PBMC culture with coronavirus spike peptide pools or control peptides (ViraFEST assay). The ViraFEST method relied on peptide pools to expand antigen-specific T cells, followed by TCR sequencing. The sample is drawn from a study of vaccination and CD4 T cells after COVID-19. Study-wide background: In culture, cells were exposed to overlapping spike peptides from SARS-CoV-2, HCoV-NL63, HCoV-OC43 and HCoV-229E.

Germline lookup yields CDR1 DFQATT and CDR2 SNEGSKA (reference sequence). Deletions cut 3 bases from V and 5 bases from J, with 11 bases between. The CDR3 has 14 residues. Oncomine TCR Beta short-read sequencing was applied to DNA from cultured CD4+ T cells. TCRdb fed the PCR reads into MiXCR, producing one record per CDR3 protein. Of over 10,000 distinct CDR3 sequences in the sample, 52% were seen once. Regarding the study as a whole: Analysis covered relatively few convalescent patients and lacked any early post-infection timepoints.

The chain carries TRBV20-1 and TRBJ1-6; D remains unclear. The sample consisted of CD4+ T cells from blood, cultured in vitro. The clonotype was recovered from a human donor who had recovered from COVID-19. This CDR3 reads CSARRATNNSPLHF. The CDR3 coding sequence is TGCAGTGCTAGGCGGGCGACGAATAATTCACCCCTCCACTTT.